The 14 T cell receptor beta chains below were found in one sample sequenced in a study of cytomegalovirus exposure and HLA in healthy donors. Researchers ran the PCR with 60 Vbeta and 13 Jbeta primers. Method: immunoSEQ multiplex PCR; TCRdb's copy keeps in-frame clones and lacks some. The sample lists about 130,000 clones; over 70% were seen once. The sequenced sample was PBMCs. All receptors derive from a woman in her thirties or forties in good health and CMV-seropositive.

A single count supports this clone. V and J are TRBV7-9 and TRBJ2-1, with 9 bases fitting TRBD2. The V segment lost 0 bases and the J segment 8 bases; nucleotides outside the gene matches: 8. Germline CDR1 reads SEHNR; CDR2 reads FQNEAQ (reference sequence). The CDR3 loop spans 16 amino acids. CDR3 sequence (DNA): TGTGCCAGCAGCTTAGCCCTAGCGGGGATTGCAGATGAGCAGTTCTTC. Protein: CASSLALAGIADEQFF.

The chain carries TRBV5-1 and TRBJ1-2; D call uncertain. The V and J ends lost 0 bases and 6 bases respectively, with 15 bases between them. Germline V gene sequence: CDR1 SGHRS, CDR2 YFSETQ. The CDR3 is 15 amino acids. The CDR3 sequence is CASSLETLDFHGYTF. CDR3 nucleotide sequence: TGCGCCAGCAGCTTGGAAACTTTGGACTTCCATGGCTACACCTTC.

This clone was seen a few times. The chain links TRBV7-9 to TRBJ2-3; TRBD2 matches at 8 bases. V trimming: 8 bases; J trimming: 2 bases; junction bases outside the gene matches: 6. The germline V gene encodes CDR1 SEHNR and CDR2 FQNEAQ (reference sequence). The CDR3 is 14 amino acids. The CDR3 is CASHRGGATDTQYF. CDR3 sequence (DNA): TGTGCCAGCCACCGGGGGGGGGCCACAGATACGCAGTATTTT.

The rearrangement joins TRBV28 to TRBJ2-2; 8 bases are a match to TRBD2. The ends lost 1 base at V and 2 bases at J; junction bases unmatched: 12. The CDR3 runs 19 residues. Germline V CDR1 and CDR2: MDHEN, SYDVKM. The CDR3 reads CASSLYYNVRGDNTGELFF. In nucleotides, the CDR3 is TGTGCCAGCAGTTTATATTACAATGTGCGGGGGGATAACACCGGGGAGCTGTTTTTT.

V and J are TRBV7-9 and TRBJ1-1; tentatively, D is TRBD1 (6 bases). CDR1 and CDR2 (germline): SEHNR, FQNEAQ (reference sequence). The length of the CDR3 is 13 residues. V was cut by 1 base and J by 8 bases, with 11 bases left in between. The CDR3 sequence: CASSLGAGAEAFF. The CDR3 DNA reads as TGTGCCAGCAGCTTAGGGGCGGGGGCCGAAGCTTTCTTT.

The genes are TRBV28 and TRBJ2-7, with TRBD1 as a possible D gene (6 bases). There are 14 residues in the CDR3. V shed 9 bases and J shed 1 base, with 16 bases lying between them. Looked up from germline, CDR1 is MDHEN and CDR2 is SYDVKM. CDR3 region: CARPPGHRSYEQYF. CDR3 bases: TGTGCCAGACCTCCGGGACACCGATCCTACGAGCAGTACTTC.

The chain uses TRBV6-1 and TRBJ1-5; the match to TRBD1 covers 9 bases. This CDR3 is 15 amino acids long. Germline lookup yields CDR1 MNHNS and CDR2 SASEGT. Unmatched junction bases numbered 5, after V lost 2 bases and J lost 6 bases. This chain's CDR3 is CASSEIVTGGQPQHF. The CDR3 bases are TGTGCCAGCAGTGAAATAGTGACAGGGGGTCAGCCCCAGCATTTT.

The chain's CDR3 is CASSSPGQGLGETQYF. The CDR3 coding sequence is TGTGCCAGCAGCTCCCCGGGACAGGGGCTCGGAGAGACCCAGTACTTC. The genes are TRBV7-6 and TRBJ2-5; 10 nucleotides line up with TRBD1. This CDR3 is built from 16 residues. Germline values: CDR1 SGHVS, CDR2 FNYEAQ. The trim removed 4 bases at V and 4 bases at J, leaving 9 bases unmatched.

This chain joins TRBV27 and TRBJ2-7; 7 bases are shared with TRBD2. The CDR3 totals 14 residues. Germline V lookup: CDR1 MNHEY, CDR2 SMNVEV (reference sequence). J was trimmed by 4 bases and V by 7 bases; bases with no gene match: 10. The CDR3 DNA reads TGTGCCAGCAATCCGGGCGGGAGAGTTTACGAGCAGTACTTC. Translating gives CASNPGGRVYEQYF.

The V gene is TRBV19, the J gene TRBJ1-5, with D maybe TRBD1 (5 bases). The CDR3 has 15 residues. V was cut by 3 bases and J by 4 bases, with 13 bases left in between. CDR1 LNHDA and CDR2 SQIVND come from the germline V gene (reference sequence). The CDR3 region is CASSMGGALNQPQHF. In DNA form, the CDR3 reads TGTGCCAGTAGTATGGGGGGAGCCTTAAATCAGCCCCAGCATTTT.

This rearrangement joins TRBV6-5 to TRBJ1-2; no firm D call. The CDR3 covers 13 residues. In germline, CDR1 is MNHEY, CDR2 SVGAGI. Trimming stripped 6 bases from V and 0 bases from J, with 8 bases between. CDR3 loop: CASSRAPNYGYTF. The CDR3 DNA reads as TGTGCCAGCAGCCGAGCACCTAACTATGGCTACACCTTC.

This clone is classed as medium-sized. The CDR3 nucleotides are TGTGCCAGCAGCGAGGGCGGTTCTGGCACAGATACGCAGTATTTT. Translating it yields CASSEGGSGTDTQYF. The V and J genes are TRBV6-4 and TRBJ2-3; D might be TRBD2 (5 bases). Germline V gene sequence: CDR1 MRHNA, CDR2 SNTAGT. This CDR3 region has 15 residues. The V end was cut by 6 bases, the J end by 1 base, with 14 bases between.

J is TRBJ2-7 and V is TRBV7-9; D is possibly TRBD1 (6 bases). V lost 7 bases and J lost 2, with 9 bases in between. Germline CDR1 reads SEHNR; CDR2 reads FQNEAQ (reference sequence). This CDR3 region has 12 residues. The CDR3 nucleotides are TGTGCCAGCAAGGGGGTTCCCTACGAGCAGTACTTC. It translates to CASKGVPYEQYF.

This clone was seen a single time. The chain joins TRBV27 to TRBJ2-5; 7 bases map to TRBD1. After removal of 4 bases from V and 2 bases from J, the junction contained 7 bases not matched to a gene. Looked up from germline, CDR1 is MNHEY and CDR2 is SMNVEV (reference sequence). This CDR3 region has 15 residues. The CDR3 nucleotides are TGTGCCAGCAGTTCCTTCGACAGGGTTCAAGAGACCCAGTACTTC. Its translation is CASSSFDRVQETQYF.